This T cell receptor (beta chain) was obtained from a study of shared clonotypes between healthy human individuals (dated by TCRdb to 2020 to 2022). Background on the whole study: The cohort comprised two women and three men aged 18 to 49 years. Per donor, three plates each were used for CD4 naive and CD4 memory, two for CD8 naive, and one for CD8 memory. The study deeply sequenced blood TCR repertoires of 5 or 6 healthy adults to estimate repertoire size and the extent of clonotype sharing between individuals. To increase sequencing depth and limit assay-specific biases, TCR repertoire library preparation and sequencing were carried out by different laboratories using diverse techniques. Leukapheresis yielded between about 0.85 and 9 billion PBMCs per donor. Here is what the overall study found, with its caveats: Because the study included only a small number of donors, the genetic and exposure-history diversity represented was limited. Only blood was sampled, and tissue TCR repertoires likely differ from those in blood. Pairwise subsampling indicated that sequencing depth was expected to affect the degree of clonotype sharing among donors. Estimated clonotype richness was generally larger for naive than for memory subsets. When several donors were compared, the shared fraction of clonotypes was about 5% for naive CD4, around 3.5% for naive CD8, roughly 2.3% for memory CD4, and less than 0.5% for memory CD8. Compared with non-shared clonotypes, clonotypes shared by all four sorted-subset donors had higher generation probabilities. Incomplete sequencing was indicated by rarefaction of sorted-subset datasets, despite the large sequencing depth.

Of note for this clone: This clone's antigen is unknown. No quality values exist for individual bases; no much larger clone is one base distant.

Using the deep immunoSEQ assay, TCR CDR3 regions were amplified from genomic DNA by multiplex PCR. Extracted genomic DNA from each cell subset was distributed evenly across all wells of several immunoSEQ 96-well plates, and each plate was treated as a replicate. For sorted subsets, around 0.2 ug of genomic DNA, equivalent to 25,000 to 35,000 T cell genomes, went into each replicate PCR. The purified libraries were quantified using a Qubit 3.0 fluorometer, sized with a Bioanalyzer 2100, and then quantified again using the KAPA Library Quantification kit. Each immunoSEQ 96-well plate was sequenced on its own single-read 150-cycle Illumina NextSeq 550 flow cell. Per the original workflow: Because the immunoSEQ output held only junctional sequences and lacked quality scores, the filtering could not match the filtering applied to full-length reads. Sequences were annotated with PyIR, a Python wrapper for IgBLAST v1.9, and V/J genes and CDR3 were assigned using IMGT germline references. Reads were removed for weak V/J assignments (E-value above 1e-6), missing CDR3, stop codons, out-of-frame junctions, or ambiguous translated residues. V3J clonotypes were defined as sequences sharing the same inferred V gene, J gene, and CDR3 amino acid sequence. To compute the percentage overlap between repertoires, the number of shared unique clonotypes was divided by the size of the smaller repertoire. Repertoire richness was assessed with RTK rarefaction, the Chao1 estimator, and Recon v2.1 estimates of unobserved clonotypes. Generation probabilities were computed with OLGA for all TCRbeta clonotypes obtained by the gDNA method from four donors. TCRdb carries this immuneACCESS record with in-frame sequences only. Its versions omit some clonotypes, under half of them owing to an unresolved V gene in the studies checked, with the rest unexplained. D and trimming were read from the DNA, whereas the V and J calls and clone size are those reported in that table. The table for this sample lists about 2 million clones; over 85% of them were counted only once. The top ten clones comprise about 1.1% of the sample.

CD8 naive samples consisted of CD45RO-negative cells that were positively selected for CCR7, yielding a CD45RA+CCR7+ population without TemRA cells. Healthy HIV-negative adults with no recently reported acute infections or vaccinations were included as donors. All donors were Caucasian adults living in Nashville, Tennessee, USA. After blood collection by leukapheresis, PBMCs were isolated using Ficoll-Histopaque density gradient centrifugation and then cryopreserved in the vapor phase of liquid nitrogen. Purity and quantity of every magnetically sorted T cell population were checked by analytical flow cytometry. From each sorted fraction, genomic DNA was isolated and quantified by UV absorbance on a Nanodrop 2000c. Sequencing used naive CD8+ T cells sorted from blood. The cell subset or site label here, explained by the study, means: CD45RA+CCR7+. This clonotype was sampled from a man between 18 and 35 years old in good health.

The nucleotide sequence reads as follows: TGTGCCAGCAGCTCCACAGGGGAGGGATGGACGCAGTATTTT. It translates to CASSSTGEGWTQYF. The sequence joins TRBV5-6 to TRBJ2-3, with the D call perhaps TRBD1 or TRBD2, each one matching 7 bases. The CDR3 measures 14 amino acids from cysteine to phenylalanine. CDR3 DNA is the only sequence kept; it has 42 bases, read in frame from the first base. CDR1 and CDR2 (SGHDT, YYEEEE) derive from the germline V gene. V loses 3 bases, J loses 9 bases, and the germline ends lie 17 bases apart.